The TCR beta chain under discussion was sequenced for a study of technical replicates of blood from a handful of donors. The data were produced by immunoSEQ multiplex PCR, yet TCRdb's version contains in-frame clones alone and is incomplete. The sample contains roughly 9,900 clones, less than 95% of which appear only once. Germline assignment: CDR1 MNHEY and CDR2 SMNVEV (reference sequence). V shed 3 bases and J 6 bases; nucleotides not matched to a gene: 5. The CDR3 contains 15 residues. The sample was PBMCs. The chain is built from TRBV27 and TRBJ1-4; 9 bases fit TRBD1. The receptor's source is a human donor in good health. The CDR3 DNA reads TGTGCCAGCAGTTTTAAGTGGACAGGGGATGAAAAACTGTTTTTT. It is translated as CASSFKWTGDEKLFF.